This T cell receptor beta chain emerged from a study of OX40 agonist ivuxolimab in advanced cancers. Study details: A male proportion of about 84% was recorded, with mean age approximately 64 years and range about 20 to 90. Past anti-PD-1, anti-PD-L1 or anti-CTLA-4 therapy was accepted, and roughly 42% had received some.

Turning to this clone: What it binds is not known.

The table came from immunoSEQ multiplex PCR; TCRdb's copy has only in-frame clones and leaves some out. The sample carries about 79,000 clones, 80% to 95% recorded once. The V end was cut by 5 bases, the J end by 6 bases, with 19 bases between. Looked up from germline, CDR1 is MNHEY and CDR2 is SMNVEV (reference sequence). This CDR3 is built from 15 residues. Study findings and constraints: Certain nonresponders additionally had low normalized T-cell clonal expansion. CD8+ T cells (on average) carried more expanded clones than CD4+ T cells.

The J gene is TRBJ1-1, the V gene TRBV27; no clear D. Material: CD4+ or CD8+ T cells sorted from blood, obtained in a trial of the OX40 agonist ivuxolimab. The TCR comes from an adult with an advanced solid tumor such as melanoma, head and neck, liver or kidney cancer. This CDR3 reads CASSPTPSGRAEAFF. The DNA for the CDR3 is TGTGCCAGCAGTCCGACGCCTTCGGGGAGGGCTGAAGCTTTCTTT.